This T cell receptor beta chain was sequenced for a study of blood T cell repertoires in COVID-19. TCRdb's table, derived via immunoSEQ multiplex PCR, lists solely in-frame clones and lacks some. The sample has about 120,000 clones; around 89% are singletons. CDR1 and CDR2 from the germline V gene are LNHDA and SQIVND (reference sequence). This CDR3 contains 17 residues. V lost 3 bases and J lost 6; bases outside the gene matches: 12. The V gene is TRBV19, the J gene TRBJ1-2; 11 nucleotides line up with TRBD1. What was sequenced was peripheral blood. The receptor was derived from a woman between 55 and 75 years old with COVID-19, enrolled during active disease. CDR3 nucleotide sequence: TGTGCCAGTAGTATCGTCGGGTGGACAGGGGGCGATGATGGCTACACCTTC. Its translation: CASSIVGWTGGDDGYTF.